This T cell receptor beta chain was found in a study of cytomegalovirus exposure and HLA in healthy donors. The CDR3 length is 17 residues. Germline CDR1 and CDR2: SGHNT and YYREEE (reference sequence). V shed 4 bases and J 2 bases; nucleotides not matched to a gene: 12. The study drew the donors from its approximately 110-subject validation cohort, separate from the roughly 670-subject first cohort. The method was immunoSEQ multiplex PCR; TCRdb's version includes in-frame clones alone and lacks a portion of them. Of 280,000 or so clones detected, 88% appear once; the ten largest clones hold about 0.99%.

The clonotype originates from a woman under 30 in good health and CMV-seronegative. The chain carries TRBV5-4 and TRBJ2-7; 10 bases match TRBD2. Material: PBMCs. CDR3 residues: CASSRRKEREGAYEQYF. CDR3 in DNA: TGTGCCAGCAGCCGACGAAAGGAGCGGGAGGGAGCCTACGAGCAGTACTTC.